This T cell receptor beta chain is from a study of identical twins. From germline, CDR1 is SNHLY and CDR2 FYNNEI. V dropped 3 bases and J dropped 0; count of bases not matched to a gene: 5. The CDR3 covers 16 residues. This clonotype was seen many times. TCRdb independently ran MiXCR on the 5' RACE reads; one entry per CDR3 protein. The sample has about 100,000 distinct CDR3 sequences; about 5.6% are singletons. The clonotype was recovered from a woman between 45 and 60 years old in good health. V is TRBV2 and J is TRBJ2-4; 7 nucleotides agree with TRBD2. Sequenced material: memory T cells sorted from blood. CDR3 in amino acids: CASSETSRLAKNIQYF. As DNA, the CDR3 is TGTGCCAGCAGTGAGACTAGCAGACTAGCCAAAAACATTCAGTACTTC. The full variable domain, completed using reference TRBV2 and TRBJ2-4, is EPEVTQTPSHQVTQMGQEVILRCVPISNHLYFYWYRQILGQKVEFLVSFYNNEISEKSEIFDDQFSVERPDGSNFTLKIRSTKLEDSAMYFCASSETSRLAKNIQYFGAGTRLSVL.